This passage covers 8 T cell receptor beta chains from one sample sequenced in a study of blood T cell repertoires in COVID-19. Produced via immunoSEQ multiplex PCR; TCRdb's table is partial and in-frame only. This sample yields some 250,000 clones, of which around four fifths are seen a single time; 5.7% belongs to the top ten. The sequencing sample was made of peripheral blood. These receptors all come from a man at least 80 years old with acute or convalescent COVID-19.

This chain connects TRBV6-1 to TRBJ1-2, with D maybe TRBD1 (6 bases). V was pared by 3 bases and J by 4 bases, with 12 bases between. Germline values: CDR1 MNHNS, CDR2 SASEGT. The CDR3 length is 14 residues. The CDR3 DNA reads as TGTGCCAGCAGTGAGCTGTGGGACATCTATGGCTACACCTTC. It is translated as CASSELWDIYGYTF.

The chain recombines TRBV3-1 (or the pseudogene TRBV3-2) with TRBJ1-2; TRBD1 matches 7 bases. The junction had 7 bases not matched to a gene; V was cut back by 5 bases and J by 7 bases. CDR3 length equals 13 residues. CDR1 is LGHDT and CDR2 is YNNKEL in the germline V gene (reference sequence). CDR3 nucleotide sequence: TGTGCCAGCAGCTCAAACGACAGGGCTGGCTACACCTTC. Its protein is CASSSNDRAGYTF.

The gene calls are TRBV29-1 and TRBJ1-3; the D is unclear. Trimming shortened V by 5 bases and J by 4 bases, and 9 bases separated the two germline ends. The CDR3 covers 12 residues. CDR1 and CDR2 from the germline V gene are SQVTM and ANQGSEA. This chain's CDR3 is CSVRVRGNTIYF. The CDR3 nucleotides read TGCAGCGTTCGGGTGCGCGGAAACACCATATATTTT. Based on the CDR3 plus reference TRBV29-1 and TRBJ1-3, the full variable domain is SAVISQKPSRDICQRGTSLTIQCQVDSQVTMMFWYRQQPGQSLTLIATANQGSEATYESGFVIDKFPISRPNLTFSTLTVSNMSPEDSSIYLCSVRVRGNTIYFGEGSWLTVV.

The CDR3 sequence: CASSMTSTDRAYEQYF. Written as DNA, the CDR3 is TGTGCCAGCAGCATGACCTCAACGGACAGGGCCTACGAGCAGTACTTC. The chain uses TRBV11-2 and TRBJ2-7, with TRBD1 matching over 8 bases. V was pared by 5 bases and J by 2 bases, with 11 bases of the junction left unmatched. The CDR3 sequence is 16 residues long. Germline-derived CDR1 and CDR2 are SGHAT and FQNNGV.

V is TRBV2 and J is TRBJ2-4; the match to TRBD2 covers 7 bases. The trim removed 6 bases at V and 0 bases at J, leaving 5 bases unmatched. CDR1 is SNHLY, CDR2 FYNNEI, per germline. The CDR3 is 15 amino acids. CDR3 sequence reads: CASSGDYVAKNIQYF. The CDR3 DNA reads TGTGCCAGCAGCGGGGACTACGTAGCCAAAAACATTCAGTACTTC.

This clone has only a few counts. V usage is TRBV30 and J usage is TRBJ2-3, with 12 positions matching TRBD2. The CDR3 loop spans 16 amino acids. Germline V gives CDR1 GTSNPN, CDR2 SVGIG (reference sequence). The V segment lost 0 bases and the J segment 4 bases; nucleotides outside the gene matches: 5. The CDR3 DNA follows: TGTGCCTGGAGTGTAGGGCTAGCGGGAGGGGCAGATACGCAGTATTTT. Translation gives CAWSVGLAGGADTQYF.

This chain uses TRBV19 with TRBJ2-3; the match to TRBD1 covers 10 bases. The CDR3 contains 16 residues. Germline-derived CDR1 and CDR2 are LNHDA and SQIVND (reference sequence). The V and J ends lost 5 bases and 1 base, in that order; junction bases with no gene match: 6. The CDR3 spells CASSAPGTGGTDTQYF. The CDR3 DNA reads TGTGCCAGTAGTGCTCCCGGGACAGGGGGCACAGATACGCAGTATTTT.

This clone was seen only a few times. V gene TRBV7-9 combines with J gene TRBJ2-6, with D maybe TRBD1 (6 bases). The germline gives CDR1 SEHNR, CDR2 FQNEAQ (reference sequence). CDR3 size: 17 residues. V was shortened by 0 bases and J by 4 bases, with 13 bases between the two germline ends. In DNA, the CDR3 is TGTGCCAGCAGCTTAGCGGCCCAAACAGGGGGGGCCAACGTCCTGACTTTC. It specifies CASSLAAQTGGANVLTF.